The 24 T cell receptor beta chains below come from one sample, sequenced in a study of identical twins. TCRdb used MiXCR to reprocess the 5' RACE reads, holding one entry per CDR3 protein. The table has roughly 720,000 distinct CDR3 sequences, roughly 18% seen once. This same sample was also taken into another study, of T cells expressing NK-cell markers.

Sample: PBMCs. These receptor sequences come from a woman younger than 35 in good health.

The J gene is TRBJ2-1, the V gene TRBV20-1; 9 bases fit TRBD2. Per germline, CDR1 DFQATT and CDR2 SNEGSKA (reference sequence). Trimming took 4 bases from V and 7 from J; bases not matched to a gene: 14. The CDR3 consists of 16 residues. In nucleotides, the CDR3 is TGCAGTGCTACATTCCCGGGTCTAAGCGGGAGGAATGAGCAGTTCTTC. As protein: CSATFPGLSGRNEQFF.

V and J are TRBV12-3 or TRBV12-4 and TRBJ1-2; weak D call: TRBD1 (5 bases). The V and J ends lost 7 bases and 8 bases respectively, with 17 bases between them. This CDR3 is built from 13 residues. CDR3 in DNA: TGTGCCAGCACTCCGGGACTGAGAGACGGCTACACCTTC. It yields the protein CASTPGLRDGYTF.

In its sample, this clonotype was seen a few times. The chain joins TRBV2 to TRBJ1-2, with TRBD1 matching over 7 bases. Germline loops: CDR1 SNHLY, CDR2 FYNNEI. J was trimmed by 4 bases and V by 1 base; bases with no gene match: 0. This CDR3 has 13 amino acids. The chain's CDR3 is CASSEGTGYGYTF. The CDR3 nucleotides are TGTGCCAGCAGTGAAGGGACAGGCTATGGCTACACCTTC.

This clonotype was observed at least ten times. V and J are TRBV6-1 and TRBJ2-1, with D tentatively TRBD1 or TRBD2 (5 bases each). Germline loops: CDR1 MNHNS, CDR2 SASEGT. There are 16 residues in the CDR3. V lost 6 bases and J lost 4, with 19 bases in between. The CDR3 DNA is TGTGCCAGCAGAGCCTCCGGGACCCTCCTTTACAATGAGCAGTTCTTC. As protein: CASRASGTLLYNEQFF.

This clonotype was counted many times. This rearrangement joins TRBV20-1 to TRBJ2-7; D is uncertain. The length of the CDR3 is 14 residues. Trimming took off 3 bases at V and 4 bases at J, with 16 bases between the two ends. Germline lookup yields CDR1 DFQATT and CDR2 SNEGSKA (reference sequence). CDR3 protein: CSASPSGPNYEQYF. CDR3 DNA: TGCAGTGCTAGCCCCTCTGGGCCGAATTACGAGCAGTACTTC.

This clonotype was seen a few times. CDR3 protein: CSARGSGRNIQYF. The CDR3 bases are TGCAGTGCTAGAGGGAGTGGTAGAAACATTCAGTACTTC. The V call is TRBV20-1, the J call TRBJ2-4; D is unresolved. The germline CDR1 and CDR2 sequences are DFQATT and SNEGSKA (reference sequence). This CDR3 region has 13 residues. The germline V and J ends were trimmed by 1 base and 6 bases, with 10 bases remaining between them.

The chain has TRBV6-5 and TRBJ2-7; D remains unclear. V was clipped by 0 bases and J by 2 bases, with 11 bases between them. CDR1 and CDR2 (germline): MNHEY, SVGAGI. This CDR3 contains 15 residues. The chain's CDR3 is CASSYSSSGTYEQYF. Written as DNA, the CDR3 is TGTGCCAGCAGTTACTCCAGTTCTGGAACCTACGAGCAGTACTTC.

The rearrangement links TRBV12-3 or TRBV12-4 to TRBJ1-1; TRBD1 is a possible D gene (6 bases). This CDR3 has 14 amino acids. The V and J ends lost 6 bases and 0 bases respectively, with 11 bases between them. The CDR3 bases are TGTGCCAGCAGCAGGGGAATCATGAACACTGAAGCTTTCTTT. Amino acid sequence: CASSRGIMNTEAFF.

Concerning this clonotype: One junction end disagrees with the germline gene, perhaps due to a read error. This chain uses TRBV3-1 with TRBJ2-7, with D perhaps being TRBD1 or TRBD2 (5 bases each). Germline V CDR1 and CDR2: LGHDT, YNNKEL (reference sequence). CDR3 length: 17 amino acids. CDR3 coding DNA: TGTGCCACCAGCCAAGAGAGGGGAGTTAGGAGCTCCTACGAGCAGTACTTC. Translating it yields CATSQERGVRSSYEQYF.

Notes on this clonotype: The junction departs from the called germline gene at one end, perhaps through a read error. V and J are TRBV6-4 and TRBJ1-6; weak D call: TRBD1 (5 bases). This CDR3 is 18 amino acids long. From germline, CDR1 is MRHNA and CDR2 SNTAGT. The CDR3 DNA is TGTGCCAGCAGCGACTACGGGCCGAGGGGCGTGAGGAATTCACCCCTCCACTTT. It codes for CASSDYGPRGVRNSPLHF.

This clonotype was observed a handful of times. The chain uses TRBV5-1 and TRBJ2-7; perhaps TRBD2 as D (6 bases). This CDR3 is built from 15 residues. The V gene lost 0 bases and the J gene lost 6 bases, with 16 bases spanning the gap. Germline CDR1 SGHRS, CDR2 YFSETQ. The CDR3 sequence is CASSLGLRDLSEQYF. The CDR3 bases are TGCGCCAGCAGCTTGGGTCTGCGGGATTTGAGCGAGCAGTACTTC.

Only a few counts were recorded for this clonotype. The V gene is TRBV7-2, the J gene TRBJ1-3, with D perhaps matching TRBD1 (5 bases). Germline V gene lookup returns CDR1 SGHTA and CDR2 FQGNSA. The CDR3 is made up of 15 amino acids. The V end lost 5 bases, the J end lost 0 bases, and 11 bases lay between the germline ends. CDR3 coding DNA: TGTGCCAGCAGCCCTGACAGCAGCTCTGGAAACACCATATATTTT. The encoded protein is CASSPDSSSGNTIYF.

V usage is TRBV5-1 and J usage is TRBJ2-4; maybe TRBD2 (5 bases). Germline CDR1 reads SGHRS; CDR2 reads YFSETQ. The CDR3 runs to 15 residues. V lost 4 bases and J lost 1, with 12 bases in between. The CDR3 region is CASSQAGVAKNIQYF. CDR3 bases: TGCGCCAGCAGCCAGGCCGGGGTCGCCAAAAACATTCAGTACTTC. Full variable domain (rest looked up from reference TRBV5-1 and TRBJ2-4): KAGVTQTPRYLIKTRGQQVTLSCSPISGHRSVSWYQQTPGQGLQFLFEYFSETQRNKGNFPGRFSGRQFSNSRSEMNVSTLELGDSALYLCASSQAGVAKNIQYFGAGTRLSVL.

This sequence joins TRBV18 and TRBJ2-7; D ambiguous. Germline CDR1 and CDR2: KGHSH and LQKENI. The V end was cut by 6 bases, the J end by 3 bases, with 9 bases between. This CDR3 spans 12 amino acids. CDR3 loop: CASSETIYEQYF. In nucleotides, the CDR3 is TGTGCCAGCTCGGAGACAATCTACGAGCAGTACTTC.

There are a few counts of this clonotype. In DNA, the CDR3 is TGCAGTGCTAGTTTTGTTAGCGGGGGAAATGAGCAGTTCTTC. Protein product: CSASFVSGGNEQFF. This sequence joins TRBV20-1 and TRBJ2-1, with TRBD2 matching over 9 bases. This CDR3 spans 14 amino acids. V gave up 3 bases and J gave up 7 bases; unmatched junction bases: 7. Germline V CDR1 and CDR2: DFQATT, SNEGSKA (reference sequence).

A few counts support this clonotype. The V gene is TRBV2, the J gene TRBJ1-1; TRBD1 agrees at 9 bases. Germline values: CDR1 SNHLY, CDR2 FYNNEI. There are 15 residues in the CDR3. J lost 0 bases, V lost 6 bases, and 5 bases had no gene match. The chain's CDR3 is CASRSTGGLNTEAFF. The CDR3 DNA is TGTGCCAGCAGATCTACAGGGGGCTTGAACACTGAAGCTTTCTTT. The full variable domain, rest sourced from reference TRBV2 and TRBJ1-1, is EPEVTQTPSHQVTQMGQEVILRCVPISNHLYFYWYRQILGQKVEFLVSFYNNEISEKSEIFDDQFSVERPDGSNFTLKIRSTKLEDSAMYFCASRSTGGLNTEAFFGQGTRLTVV.

This clonotype was observed a handful of times. CDR3 sequence reads: CSATEGGNQPQHF. DNA for the CDR3: TGCAGTGCTACGGAGGGGGGCAATCAGCCCCAGCATTTT. The chain recombines TRBV20-1 with TRBJ1-5; weak D call: TRBD1 (6 bases). In germline, CDR1 is DFQATT, CDR2 SNEGSKA (reference sequence). V was trimmed by 4 bases and J by 2 bases, leaving 9 bases between them. The CDR3 sequence is 13 residues long.

This clonotype came up a few times. This chain links TRBV7-3 with TRBJ2-3; D perhaps matches TRBD2 (5 bases). The CDR3 totals 14 residues. V was cut by 6 bases and J by 1 base, with 11 bases left in between. CDR1 is SGHTA, CDR2 FQGTGA, per germline. The CDR3 DNA follows: TGTGCCAGCAGGCTCCGGGGAGGCACAGATACGCAGTATTTT. It codes for CASRLRGGTDTQYF. Full variable domain (missing parts from reference TRBV7-3 and TRBJ2-3): GAGVSQTPSNKVTEKGKYVELRCDPISGHTALYWYRQSLGQGPEFLIYFQGTGAADDSGLPNDRFFAVRPEGSVSTLKIQRTERGDSAVYLCASRLRGGTDTQYFGPGTRLTVL.

This clonotype has at least ten counts. The V gene is TRBV11-2, the J gene TRBJ2-1, with TRBD2 matching over 10 bases. J was trimmed by 1 base and V by 5 bases; bases with no gene match: 17. Germline lookup yields CDR1 SGHAT and CDR2 FQNNGV. The CDR3 length is 20 residues. CDR3 residues: CASSPRIAGGTLGSYNEQFF. In DNA, the CDR3 is TGTGCCAGCAGCCCTCGGATAGCGGGGGGAACCTTGGGGTCCTACAATGAGCAGTTCTTC.

This clonotype has a count of ten or more. V usage is TRBV20-1 and J usage is TRBJ1-1, with 8 bases fitting TRBD1. The CDR3 is made up of 12 amino acids. Per the germline V gene, CDR1 is DFQATT and CDR2 is SNEGSKA (reference sequence). Trimming cost V 5 bases and J 6 bases; bases outside gene matches: 5. CDR3 DNA sequence: TGCAGTGCTCAACAGGGGGACGCTGAAGCTTTCTTT. Protein product: CSAQQGDAEAFF.

This clonotype occurred a few times. This chain links TRBV7-9 with TRBJ2-2; D possibly corresponds to TRBD1 (6 bases). This CDR3 contains 16 residues. Trimming took 4 bases from V and 6 from J, leaving 18 bases between them. The germline V gene encodes CDR1 SEHNR and CDR2 FQNEAQ (reference sequence). The CDR3 protein is CASSSRQDLKSGELFF. CDR3 DNA: TGTGCCAGCAGCTCCCGACAGGACCTTAAATCCGGGGAGCTGTTTTTT.

This clonotype was found a few times. J is TRBJ2-7 and V is TRBV12-3 or TRBV12-4; TRBD2 matches 9 bases. CDR3 length: 14 residues. Trimming removed 5 bases from V and 2 bases from J; junction bases left unmatched: 4. CDR3 coding DNA: TGTGCCAGCAGTCGGGCTAGCGGGACCTACGAGCAGTACTTC. It is translated as CASSRASGTYEQYF.

This clonotype was seen more than once but under ten times. At one end the junction does not follow the germline gene, possibly because of a read error. The rearrangement links TRBV10-3 to TRBJ2-1; 13 positions agree with TRBD2. CDR1 is ENHRY and CDR2 is SYGVKD in the germline V gene. This CDR3 contains 13 residues. The CDR3 region is CAIRTRTSGSWIF. The CDR3 coding sequence is TGTGCCATCAGGACCCGGACTAGCGGGAGTTGGATCTTC.

The chain joins TRBV5-1 to TRBJ2-5; unclear D gene. The ends were cut back, 7 bases at V and 5 bases at J, with 12 bases in the middle. CDR1 is SGHRS and CDR2 is YFSETQ in the germline V gene. The CDR3 covers 12 residues. The CDR3 coding sequence is TGCGCCAGCGCTGAAAGTCGGGAGACCCAGTACTTC. It yields the protein CASAESRETQYF.